Listed below are T cell receptor beta chains from one sample, sequenced in a study of T-cell memory formation after mild COVID-19. TCRdb re-called the 5' RACE reads through MiXCR, storing one row per CDR3 protein. The sample lists fewer than 300,000 distinct CDR3 sequences, 16% occurring once. Sequencing used PBMCs or a T cell subset sorted from them (not recorded which). The receptors were gathered from a man younger than 30 who had mild COVID-19 (a few samples of this study predate the infection). Cell type and time point are not known. Each CDR3 is given with its conserved first and last residue. D genes are given only for firm matches. Clone size is shown for a subset of rows, as once, few, many or a class of expanded clone.

j_gene: TRBJ2-3; abundance: few; v_gene: TRBV20-1; d_gene: NA; CDR3nt: TGCAGTGCTGGGGAGGTTAGCACAGATACGCAGTATTTT; CDR3aa: CSAGEVSTDTQYF
j_gene: TRBJ2-5; abundance: few; v_gene: TRBV2; d_gene: TRBD2; CDR3nt: TGTGCCAGCAGGGCCGGGACTAGCGATGAGACCCAGTACTTC; CDR3aa: CASRAGTSDETQYF
j_gene: TRBJ1-2; abundance: NA; v_gene: TRBV7-3; d_gene: TRBD1; CDR3nt: TGTGCCAGCAGCCCAGGGGGGGAAAGGAGCTACACCTTC; CDR3aa: CASSPGGERSYTF
j_gene: TRBJ1-4; abundance: NA; v_gene: TRBV10-2; d_gene: TRBD1; CDR3nt: TGCGCCAGCAGTGTTACCGGGACAGGCAATGAAAAACTGTTTTTT; CDR3aa: CASSVTGTGNEKLFF
j_gene: TRBJ1-5; abundance: NA; v_gene: TRBV12-3/TRBV12-4; d_gene: NA; CDR3nt: TGTGCCAGCAGTTCCGGATGGCCCCAGGTAGTAAGACAGCCCCAGCATTTT; CDR3aa: CASSSGWPQVVRQPQHF
j_gene: TRBJ2-5; abundance: NA; v_gene: TRBV29-1; d_gene: NA; CDR3nt: TGCAGCGTTGATAGGGACGGAGGACAAGAGACCCAGTACTTC; CDR3aa: CSVDRDGGQETQYF
j_gene: TRBJ2-1; abundance: few; v_gene: TRBV7-9; d_gene: TRBD2; CDR3nt: TGTGCCAGCAGCTCCACAATAGCGGGGGCACAATACACTGAGCAGTTCTTC; CDR3aa: CASSSTIAGAQYTEQFF
j_gene: TRBJ1-1; abundance: few; v_gene: TRBV30; d_gene: TRBD1; CDR3nt: TGTGCCTGGAGTTGGGACAGACCTGAAGCTTTCTTT; CDR3aa: CAWSWDRPEAFF
j_gene: TRBJ2-3; abundance: NA; v_gene: TRBV29-1; d_gene: TRBD2; CDR3nt: TGCAGCGTTGGCGGGGGGGAAGGTGTCGGCACAGATACGCAGTATTTT; CDR3aa: CSVGGGEGVGTDTQYF
j_gene: TRBJ1-4; abundance: NA; v_gene: TRBV12-3/TRBV12-4; d_gene: TRBD1; CDR3nt: TGTGCCAGCAGCCCCCGCGGACAGGGGGCGCGTAATGAAAAACTGTTTTTT; CDR3aa: CASSPRGQGARNEKLFF
j_gene: TRBJ1-1; abundance: many; v_gene: TRBV19; d_gene: NA; CDR3nt: TGTGCCAGTACCACGGGGGCGAACACTGAAGCTTTCTTT; CDR3aa: CASTTGANTEAFF
j_gene: TRBJ2-3; abundance: many; v_gene: TRBV7-2; d_gene: NA; CDR3nt: TGTGCCAGCAGCTTCAAAGCGGGCACAGATACGCAGTATTTT; CDR3aa: CASSFKAGTDTQYF
j_gene: TRBJ1-1; abundance: NA; v_gene: TRBV5-1; d_gene: NA; CDR3nt: TGCGCCAGCAGCCTGGGCCTAATACCGCTCATGAACACTGAAGCTTTCTTT; CDR3aa: CASSLGLIPLMNTEAFF
j_gene: TRBJ1-4; abundance: NA; v_gene: TRBV20-1; d_gene: TRBD1; CDR3nt: TGCAGTGCGCTGACAGGGGCAACTAATGAAAAACTGTTTTTT; CDR3aa: CSALTGATNEKLFF
j_gene: TRBJ1-5; abundance: many; v_gene: TRBV12-3/TRBV12-4; d_gene: NA; CDR3nt: TGTGCCAGCAGTTTCGACCGCAATCAGCCCCAGCATTTT; CDR3aa: CASSFDRNQPQHF
j_gene: TRBJ2-1; abundance: few; v_gene: TRBV7-9; d_gene: TRBD2; CDR3nt: TGTGCCAGCAGCTCCGGGGGGGCGCGGGACGCGGGGAGCTCCTACAATGAGCAGTTCTTC; CDR3aa: CASSSGGARDAGSSYNEQFF
j_gene: TRBJ2-1; abundance: few; v_gene: TRBV21-1; d_gene: NA; CDR3nt: TGTGCCAGCAGCAAAACCCAATCCTACAATGAGCAGTTCTTC; CDR3aa: CASSKTQSYNEQFF
j_gene: TRBJ2-5; abundance: many; v_gene: TRBV6-2/TRBV6-3; d_gene: TRBD1; CDR3nt: TGTGCCAGCAGTGGACAGGGGTTGGAGACCCAGTACTTC; CDR3aa: CASSGQGLETQYF
j_gene: TRBJ2-4; abundance: NA; v_gene: TRBV11-2; d_gene: TRBD2; CDR3nt: TGTGCCAGCAGCCGCCGGGGGGGCTGGGAGAGGAAAAACATTCAGTACTTC; CDR3aa: CASSRRGGWERKNIQYF
j_gene: TRBJ1-6; abundance: NA; v_gene: TRBV2; d_gene: NA; CDR3nt: TGTGCCAGCAACGACGGAAATTCACCCCTCCACTTT; CDR3aa: CASNDGNSPLHF
j_gene: TRBJ2-1; abundance: few; v_gene: TRBV12-3/TRBV12-4; d_gene: NA; CDR3nt: TGTGCCAGCAGTCCCGTGGCAGGCTACAATGAGCAGTTCTTC; CDR3aa: CASSPVAGYNEQFF
j_gene: TRBJ2-3; abundance: NA; v_gene: TRBV6-2/TRBV6-3; d_gene: NA; CDR3nt: TGTGCCAGCAGGGATTCGGGGAAGCGGACAGATACGCAGTATTTT; CDR3aa: CASRDSGKRTDTQYF
j_gene: TRBJ2-5; abundance: NA; v_gene: TRBV9; d_gene: TRBD2; CDR3nt: TGTGCCAGCAGCGTAGCGGCTAGCGGGGGCCAAGAGACCCAGTACTTC; CDR3aa: CASSVAASGGQETQYF
j_gene: TRBJ2-5; abundance: NA; v_gene: TRBV3-1; d_gene: TRBD1; CDR3nt: TGTGCCAGCAGCCCTTGGACAGGGAGCGAGACCCAGTACTTC; CDR3aa: CASSPWTGSETQYF
j_gene: TRBJ1-6; abundance: NA; v_gene: TRBV12-3/TRBV12-4; d_gene: NA; CDR3nt: TGTGCCAGCAGTTTACCCCCAGGGTTCAATTCACCCCTCCACTTT; CDR3aa: CASSLPPGFNSPLHF
j_gene: TRBJ1-6; abundance: few; v_gene: TRBV5-1; d_gene: NA; CDR3nt: TGCGCCAGCAGCTCCTCAGGAGATTCACCCCTCCACTTT; CDR3aa: CASSSSGDSPLHF
j_gene: TRBJ2-2; abundance: NA; v_gene: TRBV12-5; d_gene: TRBD1; CDR3nt: TGTGCTAGTGGTTTGACAGGGGGCGGCGGGGAGCTGTTTTTT; CDR3aa: CASGLTGGGGELFF
j_gene: TRBJ1-1; abundance: NA; v_gene: TRBV28; d_gene: NA; CDR3nt: TGTGCCAGCGGGACAAAGGACACTGAAGCTTTCTTT; CDR3aa: CASGTKDTEAFF
j_gene: TRBJ2-7; abundance: few; v_gene: TRBV5-6; d_gene: NA; CDR3nt: TGTGCCAGCAGCTTGCTCAGGGCCGAGCAGTACTTC; CDR3aa: CASSLLRAEQYF
j_gene: TRBJ2-5; abundance: few; v_gene: TRBV7-3; d_gene: TRBD2; CDR3nt: TGTGCCAGCAGCCGTCCTAGCGGGGGTCTGCGAGAGACCCAGTACTTC; CDR3aa: CASSRPSGGLRETQYF
j_gene: TRBJ2-3; abundance: NA; v_gene: TRBV7-2; d_gene: NA; CDR3nt: TGTGCCAGCAGCTTTCGGGGGCCCGAAGATACGCAGTATTTT; CDR3aa: CASSFRGPEDTQYF
j_gene: TRBJ2-4; abundance: few; v_gene: TRBV20-1; d_gene: NA; CDR3nt: TGCAGTGTCACGCGGGGGCACAAAAACATTCAGTACTTC; CDR3aa: CSVTRGHKNIQYF
j_gene: TRBJ1-2; abundance: NA; v_gene: TRBV19; d_gene: NA; CDR3nt: TGTGCCAGTAGCCCCCCGGAAGGGAACTATGGCTACACCTTC; CDR3aa: CASSPPEGNYGYTF
j_gene: TRBJ2-5; abundance: NA; v_gene: TRBV18; d_gene: TRBD1; CDR3nt: TGTGCCAGCTCACCGGACAGGGGGCCGCATGGGACCCAGTACTTC; CDR3aa: CASSPDRGPHGTQYF
j_gene: TRBJ1-2; abundance: NA; v_gene: TRBV5-1; d_gene: NA; CDR3nt: TGCGCCAGCGGGTCAGGGGATCGCAACTATGGCTACACCTTC; CDR3aa: CASGSGDRNYGYTF
j_gene: TRBJ2-1; abundance: NA; v_gene: TRBV7-6; d_gene: NA; CDR3nt: TGTGCCAGCAGCTTAGCAGGCACCAGTGAGCAGTTCTTC; CDR3aa: CASSLAGTSEQFF
j_gene: TRBJ2-1; abundance: few; v_gene: TRBV4-3; d_gene: NA; CDR3nt: TGCGCCAGCAGCCTGGGGGTACGGGGTAGCAATGAGCAGTTCTTC; CDR3aa: CASSLGVRGSNEQFF